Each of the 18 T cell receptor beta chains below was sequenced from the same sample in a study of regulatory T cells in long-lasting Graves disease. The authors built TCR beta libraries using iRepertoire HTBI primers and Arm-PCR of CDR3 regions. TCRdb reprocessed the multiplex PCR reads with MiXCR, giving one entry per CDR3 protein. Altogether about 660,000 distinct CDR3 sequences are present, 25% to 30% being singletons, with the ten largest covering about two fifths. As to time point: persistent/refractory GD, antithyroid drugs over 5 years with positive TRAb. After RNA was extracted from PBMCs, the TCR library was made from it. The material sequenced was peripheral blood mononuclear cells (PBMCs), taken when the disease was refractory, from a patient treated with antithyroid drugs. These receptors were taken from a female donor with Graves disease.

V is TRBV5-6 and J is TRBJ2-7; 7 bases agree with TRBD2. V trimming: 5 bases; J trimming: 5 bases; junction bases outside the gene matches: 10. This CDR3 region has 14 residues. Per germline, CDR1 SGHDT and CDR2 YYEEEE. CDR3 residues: CASRGRGDHNEQYF. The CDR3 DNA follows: TGTGCCAGCAGAGGCCGGGGGGATCATAACGAGCAGTACTTC.

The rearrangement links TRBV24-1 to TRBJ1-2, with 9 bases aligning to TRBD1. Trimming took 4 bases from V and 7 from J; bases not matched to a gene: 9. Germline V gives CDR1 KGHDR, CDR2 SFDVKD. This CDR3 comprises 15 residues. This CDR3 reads CATSEGTGILSGYTF. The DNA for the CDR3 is TGTGCCACCAGTGAAGGGACAGGGATTTTATCTGGCTACACCTTC.

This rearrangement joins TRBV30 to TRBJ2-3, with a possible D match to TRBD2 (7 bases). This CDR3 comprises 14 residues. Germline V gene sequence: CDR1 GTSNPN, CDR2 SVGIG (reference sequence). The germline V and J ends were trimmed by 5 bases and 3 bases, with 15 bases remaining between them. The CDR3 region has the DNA TGTGCCTGGTCACCCGCGGGGGCAACAGATACGCAGTATTTT. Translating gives CAWSPAGATDTQYF.

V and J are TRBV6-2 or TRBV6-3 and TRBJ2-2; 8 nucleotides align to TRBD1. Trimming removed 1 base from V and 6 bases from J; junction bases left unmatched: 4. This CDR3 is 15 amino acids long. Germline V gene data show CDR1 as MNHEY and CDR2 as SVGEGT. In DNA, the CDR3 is TGTGCCAGCAGTTACTGGACAGGGAGCGCCGGGGAGCTGTTTTTT. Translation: CASSYWTGSAGELFF.

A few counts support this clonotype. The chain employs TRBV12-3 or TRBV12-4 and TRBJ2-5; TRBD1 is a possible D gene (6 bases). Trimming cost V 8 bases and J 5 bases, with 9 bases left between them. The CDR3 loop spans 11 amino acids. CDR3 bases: TGTGCCAGCCAGGGGCGGGAGACCCAGTACTTC. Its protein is CASQGRETQYF.

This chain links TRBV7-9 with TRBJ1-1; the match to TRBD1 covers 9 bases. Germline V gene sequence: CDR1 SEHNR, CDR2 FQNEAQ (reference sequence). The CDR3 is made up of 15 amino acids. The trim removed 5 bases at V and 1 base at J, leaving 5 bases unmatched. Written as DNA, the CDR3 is TGTGCCAGCAGCCCGAACAGGGGGCAGAACACTGAAGCTTTCTTT. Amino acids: CASSPNRGQNTEAFF. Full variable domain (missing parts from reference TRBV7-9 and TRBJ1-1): DTGVSQNPRHKITKRGQNVTFRCDPISEHNRLYWYRQTLGQGPEFLTYFQNEAQLEKSRLLSDRFSAERPKGSFSTLEIQRTEQGDSAMYLCASSPNRGQNTEAFFGQGTRLTVV.

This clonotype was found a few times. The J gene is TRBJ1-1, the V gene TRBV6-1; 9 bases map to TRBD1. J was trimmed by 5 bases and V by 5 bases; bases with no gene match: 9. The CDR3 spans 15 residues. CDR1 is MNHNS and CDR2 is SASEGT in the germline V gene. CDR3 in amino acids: CASSPRDREFTEAFF. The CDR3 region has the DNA TGTGCCAGCAGTCCCCGGGACAGGGAGTTTACTGAAGCTTTCTTT.

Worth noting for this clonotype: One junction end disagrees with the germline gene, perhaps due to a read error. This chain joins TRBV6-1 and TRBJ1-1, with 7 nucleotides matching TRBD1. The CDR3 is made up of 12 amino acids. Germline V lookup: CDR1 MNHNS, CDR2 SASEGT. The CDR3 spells CSSRARDSKAFF. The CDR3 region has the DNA TGTTCCAGCAGGGCCCGGGACAGTAAAGCTTTCTTT.

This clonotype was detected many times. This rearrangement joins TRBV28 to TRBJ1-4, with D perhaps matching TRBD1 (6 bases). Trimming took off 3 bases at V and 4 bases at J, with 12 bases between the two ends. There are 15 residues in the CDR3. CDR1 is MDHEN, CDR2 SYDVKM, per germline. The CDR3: CASSFVRGRNEKLFF. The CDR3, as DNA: TGTGCCAGCAGTTTCGTCAGGGGCCGTAATGAAAAACTGTTTTTT.

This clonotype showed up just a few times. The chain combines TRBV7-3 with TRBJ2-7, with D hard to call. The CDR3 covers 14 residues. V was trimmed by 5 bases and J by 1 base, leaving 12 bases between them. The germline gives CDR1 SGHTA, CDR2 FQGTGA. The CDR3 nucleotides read TGTGCCAGCAGCCCCCAGGCCAATTCCTACGAGCAGTACTTC. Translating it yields CASSPQANSYEQYF.

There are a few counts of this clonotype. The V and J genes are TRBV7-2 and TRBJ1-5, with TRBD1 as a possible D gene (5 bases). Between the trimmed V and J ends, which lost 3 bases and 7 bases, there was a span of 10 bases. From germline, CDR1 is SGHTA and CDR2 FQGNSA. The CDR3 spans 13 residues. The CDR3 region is CASSFWGGQPQHF. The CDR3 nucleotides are TGTGCCAGCAGCTTCTGGGGCGGCCAGCCCCAGCATTTT. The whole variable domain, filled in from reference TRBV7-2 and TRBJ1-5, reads GAGVSQSPSNKVTEKGKDVELRCDPISGHTALYWYRQSLGQGLEFLIYFQGNSAPDKSGLPSDRFSAERTGGSVSTLTIQRTQQEDSAVYLCASSFWGGQPQHFGDGTRLSIL.

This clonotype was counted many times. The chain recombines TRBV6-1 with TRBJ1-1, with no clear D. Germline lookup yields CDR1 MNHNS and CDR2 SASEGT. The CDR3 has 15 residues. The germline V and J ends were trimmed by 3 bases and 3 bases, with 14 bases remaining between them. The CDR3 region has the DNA TGTGCCAGCAGTGACCCGACCCTTGGGGACACTGAAGCTTTCTTT. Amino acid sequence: CASSDPTLGDTEAFF.

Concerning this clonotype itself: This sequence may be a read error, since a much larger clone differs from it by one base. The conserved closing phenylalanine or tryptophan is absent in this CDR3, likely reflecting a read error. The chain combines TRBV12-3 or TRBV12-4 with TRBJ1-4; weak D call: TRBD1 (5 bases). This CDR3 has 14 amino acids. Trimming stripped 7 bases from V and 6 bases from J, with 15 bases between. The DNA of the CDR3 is TGTGCCAGCATTCTCAGGGCAACAGATGAAAAACTGTTTTCT. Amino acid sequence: CASILRATDEKLFS.

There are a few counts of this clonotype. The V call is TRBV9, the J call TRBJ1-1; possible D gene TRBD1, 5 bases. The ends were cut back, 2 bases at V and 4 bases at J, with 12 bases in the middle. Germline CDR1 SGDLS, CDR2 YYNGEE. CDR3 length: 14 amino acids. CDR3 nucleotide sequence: TGTGCCAGCAGCGTGGATGACAGAGGCACTGAAGCTTTCTTT. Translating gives CASSVDDRGTEAFF.

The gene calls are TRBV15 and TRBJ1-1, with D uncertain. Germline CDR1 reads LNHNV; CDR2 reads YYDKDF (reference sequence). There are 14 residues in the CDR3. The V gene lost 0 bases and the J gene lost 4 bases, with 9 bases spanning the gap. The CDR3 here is CATSRDRHGTEAFF. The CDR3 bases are TGTGCCACCAGCAGAGACCGGCACGGCACTGAAGCTTTCTTT.

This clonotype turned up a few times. As DNA, the CDR3 is TGCAGCGTTGTCACCGACACAGTGAACACTGAAGCTTTCTTT. This codes for CSVVTDTVNTEAFF. This chain links TRBV29-1 with TRBJ1-1, with D uncertain. Germline V gene data show CDR1 as SQVTM and CDR2 as ANQGSEA. V lost 4 bases, J lost 0 bases, and 12 bases lay in between. The CDR3 covers 14 residues.

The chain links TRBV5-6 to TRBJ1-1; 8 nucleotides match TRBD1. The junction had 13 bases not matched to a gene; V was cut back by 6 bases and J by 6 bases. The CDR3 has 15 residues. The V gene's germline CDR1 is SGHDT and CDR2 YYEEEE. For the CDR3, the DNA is TGTGCCAGCACCTCACCGACAGGGGTGAGACCTGAAGCTTTCTTT. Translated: CASTSPTGVRPEAFF.

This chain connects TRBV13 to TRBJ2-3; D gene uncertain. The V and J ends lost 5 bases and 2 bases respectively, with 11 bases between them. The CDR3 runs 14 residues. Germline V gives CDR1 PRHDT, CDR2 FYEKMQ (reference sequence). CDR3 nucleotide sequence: TGTGCCAGCAGCATAGACGGATACACAGATACGCAGTATTTT. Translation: CASSIDGYTDTQYF.